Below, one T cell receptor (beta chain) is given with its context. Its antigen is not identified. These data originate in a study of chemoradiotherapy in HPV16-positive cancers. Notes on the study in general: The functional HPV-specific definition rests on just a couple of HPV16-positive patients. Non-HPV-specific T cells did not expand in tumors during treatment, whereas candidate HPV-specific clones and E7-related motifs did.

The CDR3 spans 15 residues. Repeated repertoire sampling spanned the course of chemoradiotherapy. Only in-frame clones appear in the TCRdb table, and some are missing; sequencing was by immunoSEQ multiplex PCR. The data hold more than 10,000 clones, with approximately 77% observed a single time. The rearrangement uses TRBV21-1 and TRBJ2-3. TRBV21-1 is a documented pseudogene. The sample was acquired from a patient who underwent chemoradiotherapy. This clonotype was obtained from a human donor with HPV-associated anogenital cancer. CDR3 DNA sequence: TGTGCCGCCACCAGCCGCGGGCCCGGGGACCGGGCACGGTATTTT. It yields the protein CAATSRGPGDRARYF.